These 25 T cell receptor beta chains originate from one sample sequenced in a study of Graves' ophthalmopathy and Graves' hyperthyroidism. CDR3 regions of TCR beta were amplified from RNA transcripts. Second-round multiplex PCR came after a first-round RT-PCR that employed HTBI primers. Each CDR3 protein gets one entry after TCRdb re-called the multiplex PCR reads with MiXCR. The sample holds around 1.1 million distinct CDR3 sequences, less than 45% seen once. Sample: peripheral blood or thyroid tissue (not recorded which). These receptors came from an adult man with Graves' hyperthyroidism.

The chain uses TRBV11-2 and TRBJ1-1, with D possibly TRBD1 on 6 matching bases. This CDR3 is built from 16 residues. V was shortened by 4 bases and J by 4 bases, with 19 bases between the two germline ends. From germline, CDR1 is SGHAT and CDR2 FQNNGV. As DNA, the CDR3 is TGTGCCAGCAGCTCCCCCCAGGCAAAAGGGGGCACTGAAGCTTTCTTT. It translates to CASSSPQAKGGTEAFF.

In its sample, this clonotype was seen many times. The V gene is TRBV9, the J gene TRBJ1-1; D is unresolved. The V gene lost 0 bases and the J gene lost 1 base, with 10 bases spanning the gap. This CDR3 is built from 15 residues. Germline CDR1 is SGDLS and CDR2 is YYNGEE. As DNA, the CDR3 is TGTGCCAGCAGCGTAGCGGGGATACCGAACACTGAAGCTTTCTTT. Protein: CASSVAGIPNTEAFF.

The chain has TRBV12-3 or TRBV12-4 and TRBJ2-7; TRBD2 matches at 7 bases. This CDR3 has 17 residues. Trimming removed 4 bases from V and 0 bases from J; junction bases left unmatched: 12. This CDR3 reads CASSSASGTKNSYEQYF. The CDR3 coding sequence is TGTGCCAGCAGTTCTGCTAGCGGAACGAAAAACTCCTACGAGCAGTACTTC.

This clonotype has a count of ten or more. The CDR3 region has the DNA TGTGCCAGCAGCTATGGGGGGGGGCTGTTGGAGACCCAGTACTTC. Residues: CASSYGGGLLETQYF. V usage is TRBV7-2 and J usage is TRBJ2-5; D is possibly TRBD2 (7 bases). The CDR3 has 15 residues. V shed 4 bases and J shed 5 bases, with 17 bases lying between them. The V gene's germline CDR1 is SGHTA and CDR2 FQGNSA.

On this clonotype itself: At one end, the junction sequence differs from germline, possibly due to a read error. CDR3 loop: CSVEPTGQLETRYF. The CDR3 DNA is TGCAGCGTTGAACCTACAGGACAGTTAGAGACCCGGTACTTC. The J gene is TRBJ2-5, the V gene TRBV29-1; possibly TRBD1 for D (6 bases). CDR1 SQVTM and CDR2 ANQGSEA come from the germline V gene. This CDR3 has 14 residues.

The sample holds many counts of this clonotype. The chain combines TRBV2 with TRBJ2-2; D gene ambiguous. Trimming took 6 bases from V and 6 from J, leaving 11 bases between them. CDR3 size: 13 residues. Germline V lookup: CDR1 SNHLY, CDR2 FYNNEI. The CDR3 DNA is TGTGCCAGCAGGATTCAAGGCCCCGGGGAGCTGTTTTTT. Amino acid sequence: CASRIQGPGELFF.

This clonotype was counted many times. This rearrangement joins TRBV19 to TRBJ2-7; D is perhaps TRBD1 (6 bases). The CDR3 totals 15 residues. Germline loops: CDR1 LNHDA, CDR2 SQIVND (reference sequence). V dropped 4 bases and J dropped 3 bases, with 16 bases sitting between them. In nucleotides, the CDR3 is TGTGCCAGTAGTAACCGGGACACGGGTAGCTACGAGCAGTACTTC. This gives the protein CASSNRDTGSYEQYF.

This chain connects TRBV25-1 to TRBJ1-2; possibly TRBD1 for D (6 bases). CDR1 is MGHDK and CDR2 is SYGVNS in the germline V gene. The CDR3 consists of 17 residues. V lost 10 bases to trimming and J lost 2 bases, with 26 bases between them. CDR3 protein: CATNQAPIQGLNYGYTF. CDR3 in DNA: TGTGCCACCAACCAGGCTCCTATACAGGGATTAAACTATGGCTACACCTTC.

The chain has TRBV7-9 and TRBJ1-1, with D possibly being TRBD1 (6 bases). Germline loops: CDR1 SEHNR, CDR2 FQNEAQ (reference sequence). V lost 8 bases and J lost 2, with 12 bases in between. The CDR3 spans 13 residues. The CDR3 spells CASLFGTNTEAFF. DNA for the CDR3: TGTGCCAGCCTATTCGGGACAAACACTGAAGCTTTCTTT.

The chain joins TRBV6-6 to TRBJ2-7, with D tentatively TRBD1 (6 bases). Germline V lookup: CDR1 MNHNY, CDR2 SVGAGI (reference sequence). Trimming stripped 8 bases from V and 4 bases from J, with 9 bases between. The length of the CDR3 is 11 residues. The CDR3 reads CASLQGYEQYF. The CDR3 coding sequence is TGTGCCAGCTTACAGGGTTACGAGCAGTACTTC.

This chain connects TRBV6-5 to TRBJ2-7; possibly TRBD2 for D (6 bases). This CDR3 region has 14 residues. V shed 8 bases and J shed 3 bases, with 17 bases lying between them. Looked up from germline, CDR1 is MNHEY and CDR2 is SVGAGI. The CDR3 loop is CASGTIAENYEQYF. In DNA, the CDR3 is TGTGCCAGCGGTACAATAGCGGAAAACTACGAGCAGTACTTC.

Ten or more counts support this clonotype. The rearrangement links TRBV2 to TRBJ2-5; D not resolved. CDR3 size: 14 residues. Germline V gene lookup returns CDR1 SNHLY and CDR2 FYNNEI. The germline V and J ends were trimmed by 2 bases and 1 base, with 8 bases remaining between them. The CDR3 sequence: CASSELTVQETQYF. CDR3 sequence (DNA): TGTGCCAGCAGTGAACTGACGGTCCAAGAGACCCAGTACTTC.

The rearrangement uses TRBV9 and TRBJ1-1; maybe TRBD1 (5 bases). V was cut by 5 bases and J by 0 bases, with 17 bases left in between. The length of the CDR3 is 16 residues. Germline V gene sequence: CDR1 SGDLS, CDR2 YYNGEE. CDR3 coding DNA: TGTGCCAGCAGGCCTGCGGGGCTCGGGTTGAACACTGAAGCTTTCTTT. This gives the protein CASRPAGLGLNTEAFF.

This clonotype showed up many times. The chain joins TRBV20-1 to TRBJ1-2; TRBD1 aligns across 8 bases. The CDR3 is made up of 13 amino acids. V shed 3 bases, J shed 8 bases, and the junction held 8 bases outside the gene matches. CDR1 and CDR2 (germline): DFQATT, SNEGSKA (reference sequence). CDR3 in DNA: TGCAGTGCTAGGAGGGCGGGACAGGTGGGCTACACCTTC. Translating it yields CSARRAGQVGYTF.

The V and J genes are TRBV12-3 or TRBV12-4 and TRBJ2-5; tentatively, D is TRBD1 (6 bases). Trimming removed 2 bases at V and 4 bases at J, with 11 bases between. This CDR3 is built from 14 residues. CDR3 in amino acids: CASSLSYRAETQYF. CDR3 DNA: TGTGCCAGCAGTTTATCCTACAGGGCAGAGACCCAGTACTTC.

In its sample, this clonotype was seen a few times. The genes are TRBV5-1 and TRBJ2-3; D remains unclear. The germline V gene encodes CDR1 SGHRS and CDR2 YFSETQ. V shed 9 bases and J shed 3 bases, with 14 bases lying between them. This CDR3 contains 13 residues. CDR3 in amino acids: CATKTNPTDTQYF. The CDR3 nucleotides read TGCGCCACAAAAACAAACCCTACAGATACGCAGTATTTT.

This clonotype was counted ten times or more. This chain links TRBV24-1 with TRBJ1-2; no definite D call. The CDR3 has 11 residues. Germline loops: CDR1 KGHDR, CDR2 SFDVKD. The V end was cut by 4 bases, the J end by 4 bases, with 3 bases between. The CDR3 is CATSDGYGYTF. The CDR3 DNA reads as TGTGCCACCAGTGACGGCTATGGCTACACCTTC.

This clonotype has ten or more counts. This chain joins TRBV7-2 and TRBJ1-4; no firm D call. Trimming removed 2 bases from V and 0 bases from J, with 10 bases in between. CDR3 length: 16 amino acids. Germline V CDR1 and CDR2: SGHTA, FQGNSA. The CDR3 nucleotides are TGTGCCAGCAGCTTAATGGCTTCAGCAACTAATGAAAAACTGTTTTTT. This gives the protein CASSLMASATNEKLFF.

About this clonotype itself: The CDR3 does not close with the conserved phenylalanine or tryptophan, likely indicating a read error. The limits of the CDR3 on the DNA are not certain, so only TCRdb's listed CDR3 is given. The chain joins TRBV7-2 to TRBJ1-1. Termini included, the CDR3 measures 13 amino acids. Germline values: CDR1 SGHTA, CDR2 FQGNSA. This CDR3 reads CASSFLQYTEALL.

This clonotype was seen a few times. V gene TRBV19 combines with J gene TRBJ1-5; TRBD1 aligns across 8 bases. J was trimmed by 2 bases and V by 7 bases; bases with no gene match: 4. In germline, CDR1 is LNHDA, CDR2 SQIVND (reference sequence). This CDR3 has 14 residues. CDR3 in amino acids: CASTPGGGNQPQHF. The CDR3 region has the DNA TGTGCCAGTACCCCAGGGGGCGGCAATCAGCCCCAGCATTTT.

The sample holds many counts of this clonotype. The chain combines TRBV7-8 with TRBJ2-7, with D maybe TRBD1 (6 bases). Looked up from germline, CDR1 is SGHVS and CDR2 is FQNEAQ. V was cut by 0 bases and J by 5 bases, with 23 bases left in between. The CDR3 sequence is 18 residues long. The CDR3, as DNA: TGTGCCAGCAGCTTAGCCCGGCAGGGGCACTATATCCGGGACGAGCAGTACTTC. Translated, it gives CASSLARQGHYIRDEQYF.

In regard to this clonotype: The conserved closing phenylalanine or tryptophan is absent in this CDR3, likely reflecting a read error. The DNA is omitted, as the CDR3 cannot be located on it reliably, and the CDR3 follows TCRdb's listing. The chain employs TRBV7-2 and TRBJ2-2. The CDR3 sequence runs 14 residues, both termini included. Germline-derived CDR1 and CDR2 are SGHTA and FQGNSA. The CDR3 sequence is CVCEQWFWHRGAVV.

This clonotype was counted at least ten times. A junction boundary mismatches the germline segment, possibly from a read error. The chain uses TRBV7-6 and TRBJ2-7; 10 bases fit TRBD2. Germline V CDR1 and CDR2: SGHVS, FNYEAQ. The CDR3 consists of 16 residues. For the CDR3, the DNA is TGTGCCAGCAGCCCGAAAACTAGCGGGAACAACTACGAACAGTACTTC. Translated: CASSPKTSGNNYEQYF.

The sample holds many counts of this clonotype. The CDR3 DNA reads TGTGCCAGCAGCGCAAGACAGGTACACTCTGGAAACACCATATATTTT. Translated, it gives CASSARQVHSGNTIYF. This chain uses TRBV9 with TRBJ1-3; tentative D call: TRBD1 (6 bases). The CDR3 has 16 amino acids. Trimming shortened V by 3 bases and J by 0 bases, and 13 bases separated the two germline ends. Germline assignment: CDR1 SGDLS and CDR2 YYNGEE.

This clonotype was observed at least ten times. The DNA of the CDR3 is TGTGCCACCAGCAGAGTACCGGGACAGGGCTACGAGCAGTACTTC. As protein: CATSRVPGQGYEQYF. J is TRBJ2-7 and V is TRBV15; 9 nucleotides line up with TRBD1. CDR1 LNHNV and CDR2 YYDKDF come from the germline V gene (reference sequence). This CDR3 is 15 amino acids long. V lost 1 base, J lost 3 bases, and 4 bases stayed unmatched.